The clone carrying this T cell receptor beta chain was recorded only once. Its antigen remains unknown. The data derive from a study of T cell responses to AZD1222 COVID-19 vaccine. Assay: immunoSEQ multiplex PCR; the TCRdb copy retains only in-frame clones and omits some. The sample records 150,000 to 200,000 clones, about 90% being singletons. Study results and caveats: Distributed over spike, vaccine-associated CD4 TCRs predominated at 160-218 and 743-854.

The sequences come from peripheral blood, collected 28 days after the second AZD1222 dose. The source of this sequence is an adult who received the AZD1222 COVID-19 vaccine.

CDR3 in DNA: TGTGCCAGCAGCGTAGGGTTGACAGATACATCCTATGGCTACACCTTC. It encodes CASSVGLTDTSYGYTF. The chain couples TRBV9 to TRBJ1-2; possible D gene TRBD1, 5 bases. Germline-derived CDR1 and CDR2 are SGDLS and YYNGEE. Trimming cost V 0 bases and J 4 bases, with 16 bases left between them. This CDR3 is 16 amino acids long.